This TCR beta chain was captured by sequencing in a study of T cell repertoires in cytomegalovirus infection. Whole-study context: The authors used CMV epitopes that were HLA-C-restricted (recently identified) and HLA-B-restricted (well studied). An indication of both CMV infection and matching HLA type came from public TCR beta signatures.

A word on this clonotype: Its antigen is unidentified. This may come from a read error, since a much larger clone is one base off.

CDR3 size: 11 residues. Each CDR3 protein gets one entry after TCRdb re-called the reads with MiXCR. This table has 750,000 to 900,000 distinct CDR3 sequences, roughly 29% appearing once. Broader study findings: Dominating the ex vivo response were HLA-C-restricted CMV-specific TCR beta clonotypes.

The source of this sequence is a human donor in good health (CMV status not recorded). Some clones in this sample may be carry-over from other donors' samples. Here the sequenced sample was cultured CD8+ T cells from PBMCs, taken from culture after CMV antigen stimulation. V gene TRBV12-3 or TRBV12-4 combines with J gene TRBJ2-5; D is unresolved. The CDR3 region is CVSSVGETQYF. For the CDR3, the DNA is TGTGTCAGCAGTGTGGGGGAGACCCAGTACTTC.